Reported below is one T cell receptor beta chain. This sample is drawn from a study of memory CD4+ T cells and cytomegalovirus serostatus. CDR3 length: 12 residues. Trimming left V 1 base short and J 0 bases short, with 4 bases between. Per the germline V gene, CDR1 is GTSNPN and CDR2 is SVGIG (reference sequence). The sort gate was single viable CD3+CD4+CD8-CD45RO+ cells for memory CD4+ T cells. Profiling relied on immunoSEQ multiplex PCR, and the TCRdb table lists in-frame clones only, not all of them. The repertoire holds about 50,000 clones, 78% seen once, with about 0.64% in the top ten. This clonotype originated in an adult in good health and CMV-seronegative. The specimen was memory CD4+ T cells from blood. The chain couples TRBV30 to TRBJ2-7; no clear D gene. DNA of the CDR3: TGTGCCTGGAGTGAGGTCTCCTACGAGCAGTACTTC. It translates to CAWSEVSYEQYF. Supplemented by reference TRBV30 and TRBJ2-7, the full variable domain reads SQTIHQWPATLVQPVGSPLSLECTVEGTSNPNLYWYRQAAGRGLQLLFYSVGIGQISSEVPQNLSASRPQDRQFILSSKKLLLSDSGFYLCAWSEVSYEQYFGPGTRLTVT.